What follows is one T cell receptor (beta chain) and its context. The target antigen is unknown. A single record per CDR3 protein comes from TCRdb applying MiXCR to the RT-PCR reads. The table records some 500,000 distinct CDR3 sequences, over 10% of them present only once. This entry belongs to a study of response to subunit inactivated influenza vaccine. The study's findings and limits: Few additional T cells are recruited per seasonal influenza vaccination, authors suggested.

With 6 bases removed from V and 0 bases from J, the gap between germline ends came to 8 bases. The CDR3 runs 13 residues. From germline, CDR1 is SQVTM and CDR2 ANQGSEA. Sample: PBMCs from blood, taken roughly 48 days after vaccination. This chain links TRBV29-1 with TRBJ1-4, with D hard to call. This clonotype was sampled from a middle-aged man who received an inactivated influenza vaccine. CDR3 nucleotide sequence: TGCAGCGTGCAGAGAGCAACTAATGAAAAACTGTTTTTT. Encoded protein: CSVQRATNEKLFF. The variable domain in full, with the rest retrieved from reference TRBV29-1 and TRBJ1-4, is SAVISQKPSRDICQRGTSLTIQCQVDSQVTMMFWYRQQPGQSLTLIATANQGSEATYESGFVIDKFPISRPNLTFSTLTVSNMSPEDSSIYLCSVQRATNEKLFFGSGTQLSVL.